This T cell receptor (beta chain) derives from a study of T cells after yellow fever vaccination. Broader study findings: A limited proportion of clonotypes was detected within both the CD4 and CD8 compartments. The secondary response peaked faster, at day 5 versus 15, but was weaker. There was a possibility that FACS-sorted repertoires contained abundant clonotypes contaminating from the bulk population.

This clonotype was seen a few times. No antigen is known for it. The CDR3 consists of 15 residues. Losses at the gene ends were 5 bases for V and 1 base for J; bases not matched to a gene: 4. Germline V gives CDR1 SGHTA, CDR2 FQGNSA. TCRdb passed the 5' RACE reads through MiXCR, listing each CDR3 protein once. The sample carries approximately 300,000 distinct CDR3 sequences, roughly 6.8% recorded once. Material: PBMCs, obtained around 45 days after the first yellow fever vaccination. The TCR sequence derives from a man between 18 and 29 years old who received the YFV17D yellow fever vaccine. The V and J genes are TRBV7-2 and TRBJ2-3, with 9 positions matching TRBD1. CDR3 protein: CASSPWTGGTDTQYF. In DNA form, the CDR3 reads TGTGCCAGCAGCCCCTGGACAGGGGGCACAGATACGCAGTATTTT.